Below, 2 T cell receptor beta chains from the same sample are listed, as sequenced in a study of cytotoxic CD8 clonotypes in ibrutinib-treated CLL. Here immunoSEQ multiplex PCR was the method, and the copy in TCRdb shows in-frame clones only, minus some. In the table there are about 92,000 clones, roughly 80% of which are singletons. Specimen: PBMCs, collected after 24 months of ibrutinib treatment. Receptors originate from a human donor with chronic lymphocytic leukemia.

Here the CDR3 DNA reads TGTGCCAGCAGCTTAACGTCACTAGCGGGAGTATTTTCAATCTACGAGCAGTACTTC. Translated: CASSLTSLAGVFSIYEQYF. The chain carries TRBV11-2 and TRBJ2-7; 11 bases line up with TRBD2. The length of the CDR3 is 19 residues. Trimming cost V 2 bases and J 3 bases; bases outside gene matches: 15. CDR1 is SGHAT, CDR2 FQNNGV, per germline.

The CDR3 loop is CASSQGDTEAFF. CDR3 sequence (DNA): TGTGCCAGCAGCCAAGGAGACACTGAAGCTTTCTTT. V gene TRBV14 combines with J gene TRBJ1-1; no clear D gene. The CDR3 loop spans 12 amino acids. The germline CDR1 and CDR2 sequences are SGHDN and FVKESK. The ends were cut back, 1 base at V and 3 bases at J, with 3 bases in the middle.